This entry lists 16 T cell receptor beta chains sequenced from one sample in a study of STAT5B mutations in CD4+ large granular lymphocyte leukemia. Generated by immunoSEQ multiplex PCR, the TCRdb table keeps only in-frame clones and is missing some. The sample has fewer than 40,000 clones, about three quarters seen once. The sample was CD4+ T cells from blood buffy coats. Receptors were obtained from a human donor in good health.

The V and J genes are TRBV28 and TRBJ2-7; no definite D call. The CDR3 is 13 amino acids. Trimming removed 5 bases at V and 2 bases at J, with 10 bases between. Germline V CDR1 and CDR2: MDHEN, SYDVKM. CDR3 bases: TGTGCCAGCAGTCCCTTGGGTCCCTACGAGCAGTACTTC. This codes for CASSPLGPYEQYF.

Only one count was recorded for this clone. V and J are TRBV5-4 and TRBJ1-6, with 9 bases aligning to TRBD1. This CDR3 has 16 residues. The germline gives CDR1 SGHNT, CDR2 YYREEE (reference sequence). V lost 3 bases and J lost 7; bases outside the gene matches: 8. CDR3 region: CASSWGADRGNSPLHF. CDR3 in DNA: TGTGCCAGCAGCTGGGGGGCTGACAGGGGGAATTCACCCCTCCACTTT.

This clone was detected once. The chain carries TRBV7-9 and TRBJ2-1, with D possibly being TRBD2 (6 bases). Germline V gene sequence: CDR1 SEHNR, CDR2 FQNEAQ (reference sequence). V lost 2 bases to trimming and J lost 2 bases, with 10 bases between them. The CDR3 consists of 15 residues. The DNA of the CDR3 is TGTGCCAGCAGCTTAACGGGAGACGCCTACAATGAGCAGTTCTTC. As protein: CASSLTGDAYNEQFF.

This clone was seen more than once but under ten times. The rearrangement uses TRBV2 and TRBJ1-1; D may be TRBD1 (6 bases). V lost 1 base, J lost 4 bases, and 13 bases lay in between. The CDR3 is 15 residues long. Germline CDR1 and CDR2: SNHLY and FYNNEI. For the CDR3, the DNA is TGTGCCAGCAGTGAAGTGGGGGGGCTGGCCACTGAAGCTTTCTTT. It is translated as CASSEVGGLATEAFF.

The V and J genes are TRBV5-8 and TRBJ1-2; 7 bases map to TRBD1. Trimming removed 1 base from V and 4 bases from J; junction bases left unmatched: 4. The germline V gene has CDR1 SGHTS and CDR2 YDEGEE. This CDR3 spans 14 amino acids. The CDR3 DNA follows: TGTGCCAGCAGCTTGCTACAGGGGATCTATGGCTACACCTTC. Amino acids: CASSLLQGIYGYTF.

The V call is TRBV6-1, the J call TRBJ2-6; the match to TRBD1 covers 8 bases. CDR3 length: 15 amino acids. After removal of 6 bases from V and 3 bases from J, the junction contained 4 bases not matched to a gene. Germline CDR1 is MNHNS and CDR2 is SASEGT. CDR3 residues: CASSVTGGGANVLTF. The CDR3 DNA reads TGTGCCAGCAGCGTAACAGGGGGTGGGGCCAACGTCCTGACTTTC.

The gene calls are TRBV5-1 and TRBJ2-3; D perhaps matches TRBD1 (5 bases). Trimming took off 0 bases at V and 2 bases at J, with 7 bases between the two ends. The germline V gene encodes CDR1 SGHRS and CDR2 YFSETQ. The CDR3 is 14 residues long. CDR3 in amino acids: CASSLEGLTDTQYF. CDR3 DNA: TGCGCCAGCAGCTTGGAGGGGCTCACAGATACGCAGTATTTT.

CDR3 region: CASSPLRTGQETQYF. The CDR3 DNA follows: TGTGCCAGCTCACCACTGAGGACGGGACAAGAGACCCAGTACTTC. The genes are TRBV18 and TRBJ2-5, with D perhaps matching TRBD2 (5 bases). The CDR3 covers 15 residues. Germline V lookup: CDR1 KGHSH, CDR2 LQKENI. The V end was cut by 1 base, the J end by 2 bases, with 11 bases between.

J is TRBJ1-5 and V is TRBV6-1; a possible D gene is TRBD1 (5 bases). Per germline, CDR1 MNHNS and CDR2 SASEGT. Trimming cost V 5 bases and J 3 bases, with 11 bases left between them. The CDR3 totals 14 residues. In nucleotides, the CDR3 is TGTGCCAGCAGTCTTGGGGGGATCAATCAGCCCCAGCATTTT. It yields the protein CASSLGGINQPQHF.

The V call is TRBV5-6, the J call TRBJ1-6; D remains unclear. In germline, CDR1 is SGHDT, CDR2 YYEEEE. V was pared by 0 bases and J by 6 bases, with 10 bases between. This CDR3 spans 15 amino acids. The CDR3 here is CASSLDPDSNSPLHF. The CDR3 bases are TGTGCCAGCAGCTTGGACCCGGACTCTAATTCACCCCTCCACTTT.

The J gene is TRBJ2-3, the V gene TRBV4-1, with D tentatively TRBD2 (5 bases). This CDR3 contains 12 residues. Germline CDR1 and CDR2: MGHRA and YSYEKL. Trimming shortened V by 5 bases and J by 11 bases, and 14 bases separated the two germline ends. CDR3 amino acids: CASSVEGGLQYF. For the CDR3, the DNA is TGCGCCAGCAGCGTAGAGGGTGGCCTGCAGTATTTT.

The V call is TRBV9, the J call TRBJ2-1; 9 nucleotides match TRBD2. The trim removed 0 bases at V and 9 bases at J, leaving 7 bases unmatched. Germline V gene sequence: CDR1 SGDLS, CDR2 YYNGEE. This CDR3 is built from 15 residues. CDR3 bases: TGTGCCAGCAGCGTAGACGGCGGGAGGGCCGGTGAGCAGTTCTTC. Translating gives CASSVDGGRAGEQFF.

The chain recombines TRBV25-1 with TRBJ1-2; 10 positions agree with TRBD1. The junction had 11 bases not matched to a gene; V was cut back by 3 bases and J by 4 bases. The CDR3 is 17 residues long. CDR1 and CDR2 from the germline V gene are MGHDK and SYGVNS. CDR3 in amino acids: CASSEPLGGQGSYGYTF. For the CDR3, the DNA is TGTGCCAGCAGTGAGCCGCTAGGGGGACAGGGGAGCTATGGCTACACCTTC.

This sequence joins TRBV4-1 and TRBJ1-5; tentative D call: TRBD1 (5 bases). Per the germline V gene, CDR1 is MGHRA and CDR2 is YSYEKL. V was clipped by 0 bases and J by 0 bases, with 15 bases between them. This CDR3 has 18 amino acids. DNA for the CDR3: TGCGCCAGCAGCCAAGACCCACCCCCGGGGCGTAGCAATCAGCCCCAGCATTTT. Translated, it gives CASSQDPPPGRSNQPQHF.

V usage is TRBV7-2 and J usage is TRBJ2-7, with 12 positions matching TRBD1. Trimming at V came to 5 bases and at J to 6 bases, leaving 8 bases not matched to a gene. There are 15 residues in the CDR3. Germline CDR1 reads SGHTA; CDR2 reads FQGNSA. The CDR3 DNA follows: TGTGCCAGCAGCCGCGCACCGGGACAGGGGGCCGAGCAGTACTTC. Translation gives CASSRAPGQGAEQYF.

This clone has just a few counts. This chain uses TRBV4-1 with TRBJ2-6; D gene unclear. Germline V lookup: CDR1 MGHRA, CDR2 YSYEKL. V was shortened by 0 bases and J by 1 base, with 10 bases between the two germline ends. The CDR3 is 17 residues long. Here the CDR3 reads CASSQEVKASGANVLTF. The CDR3 DNA reads TGCGCCAGCAGCCAAGAGGTGAAGGCGTCTGGGGCCAACGTCCTGACTTTC.